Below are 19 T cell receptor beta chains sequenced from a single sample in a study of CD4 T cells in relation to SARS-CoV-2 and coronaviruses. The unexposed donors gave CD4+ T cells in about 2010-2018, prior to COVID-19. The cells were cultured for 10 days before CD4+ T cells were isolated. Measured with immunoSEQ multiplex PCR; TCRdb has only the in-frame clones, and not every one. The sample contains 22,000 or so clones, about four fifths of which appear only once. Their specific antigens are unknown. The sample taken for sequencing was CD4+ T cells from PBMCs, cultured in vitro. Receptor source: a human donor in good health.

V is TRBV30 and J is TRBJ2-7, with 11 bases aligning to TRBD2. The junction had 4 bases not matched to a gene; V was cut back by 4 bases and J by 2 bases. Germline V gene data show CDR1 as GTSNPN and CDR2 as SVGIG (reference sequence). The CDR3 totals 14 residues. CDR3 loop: CAWKVAGGPYEQYF. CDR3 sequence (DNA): TGTGCCTGGAAGGTAGCGGGAGGGCCCTACGAGCAGTACTTC.

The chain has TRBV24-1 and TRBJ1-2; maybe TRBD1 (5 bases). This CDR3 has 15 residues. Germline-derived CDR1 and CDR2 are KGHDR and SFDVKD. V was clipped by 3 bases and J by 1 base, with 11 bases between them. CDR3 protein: CATSDTGAYNYGYTF. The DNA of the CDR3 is TGTGCCACCAGTGATACCGGGGCCTATAACTATGGCTACACCTTC.

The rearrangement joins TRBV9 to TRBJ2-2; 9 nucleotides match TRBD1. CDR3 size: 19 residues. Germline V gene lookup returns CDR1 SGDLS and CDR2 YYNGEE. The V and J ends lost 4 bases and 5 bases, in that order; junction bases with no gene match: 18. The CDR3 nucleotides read TGTGCCAGCAGCTCGAGAACCCCGGGCCTGGGACAGGGAACCGGGGAGCTGTTTTTT. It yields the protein CASSSRTPGLGQGTGELFF.

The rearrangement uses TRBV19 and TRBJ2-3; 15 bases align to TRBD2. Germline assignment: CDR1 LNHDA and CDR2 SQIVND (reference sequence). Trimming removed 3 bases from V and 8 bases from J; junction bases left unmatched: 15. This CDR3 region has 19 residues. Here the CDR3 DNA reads TGTGCCAGTAGTATTAGATTCCTTGGGACTAGCGGGAGGCCTCGTACGCAGTATTTT. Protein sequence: CASSIRFLGTSGRPRTQYF.

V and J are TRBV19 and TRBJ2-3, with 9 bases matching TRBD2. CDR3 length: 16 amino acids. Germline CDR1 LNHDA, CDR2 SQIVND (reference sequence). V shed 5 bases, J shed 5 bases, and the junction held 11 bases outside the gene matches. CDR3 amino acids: CASSPTGTSRGDTQYF. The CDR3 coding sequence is TGTGCCAGTAGTCCAACCGGGACTAGCCGAGGAGATACGCAGTATTTT.

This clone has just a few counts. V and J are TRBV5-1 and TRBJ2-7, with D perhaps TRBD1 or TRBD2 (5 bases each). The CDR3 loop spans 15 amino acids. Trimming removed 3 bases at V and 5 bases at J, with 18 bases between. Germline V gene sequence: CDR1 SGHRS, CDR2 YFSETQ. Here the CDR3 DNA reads TGCGCCAGCAGCTCGATGGGACGGCCCATCGACGAGCAGTACTTC. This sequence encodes CASSSMGRPIDEQYF.

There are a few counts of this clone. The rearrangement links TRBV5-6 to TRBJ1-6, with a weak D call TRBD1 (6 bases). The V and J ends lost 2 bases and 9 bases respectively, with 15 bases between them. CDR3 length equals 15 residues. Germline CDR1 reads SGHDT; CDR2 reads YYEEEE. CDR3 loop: CASSLQGVIISPLHF. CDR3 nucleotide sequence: TGTGCCAGCAGCTTACAGGGTGTGATTATTTCACCCCTCCACTTT.

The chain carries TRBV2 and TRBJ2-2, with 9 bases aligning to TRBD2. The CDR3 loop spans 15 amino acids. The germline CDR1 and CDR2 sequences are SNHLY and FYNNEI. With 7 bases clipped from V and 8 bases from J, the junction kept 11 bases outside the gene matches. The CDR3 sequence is CASKSAGGPQGELFF. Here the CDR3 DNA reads TGTGCCAGCAAAAGCGCGGGAGGGCCTCAAGGGGAGCTGTTTTTT.

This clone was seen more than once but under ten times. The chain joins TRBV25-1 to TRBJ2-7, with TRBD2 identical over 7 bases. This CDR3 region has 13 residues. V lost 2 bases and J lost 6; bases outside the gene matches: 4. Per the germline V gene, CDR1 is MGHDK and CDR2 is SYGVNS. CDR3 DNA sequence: TGTGCCAGCAGTGAAATACTAGCGTCCGAGCAGTACTTC. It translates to CASSEILASEQYF.

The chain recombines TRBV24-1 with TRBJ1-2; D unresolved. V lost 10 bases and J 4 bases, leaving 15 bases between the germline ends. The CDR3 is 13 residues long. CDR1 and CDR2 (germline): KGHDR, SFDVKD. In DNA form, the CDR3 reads TGTGCCACGAATGCAGGAGGTTCCTATGGCTACACCTTC. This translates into CATNAGGSYGYTF.

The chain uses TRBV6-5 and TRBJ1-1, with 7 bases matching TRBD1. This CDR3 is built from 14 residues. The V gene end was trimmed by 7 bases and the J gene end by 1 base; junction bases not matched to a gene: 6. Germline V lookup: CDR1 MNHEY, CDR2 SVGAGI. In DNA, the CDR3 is TGTGCCAGCACCCGACAGGGAGCGAACACTGAAGCTTTCTTT. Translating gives CASTRQGANTEAFF.

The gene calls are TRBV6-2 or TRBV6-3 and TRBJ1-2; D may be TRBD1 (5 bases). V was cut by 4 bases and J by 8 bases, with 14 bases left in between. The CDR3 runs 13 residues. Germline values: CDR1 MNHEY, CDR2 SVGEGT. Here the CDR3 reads CASSWDGLTGYTF. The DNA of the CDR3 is TGTGCCAGCAGTTGGGACGGATTGACGGGCTACACCTTC.

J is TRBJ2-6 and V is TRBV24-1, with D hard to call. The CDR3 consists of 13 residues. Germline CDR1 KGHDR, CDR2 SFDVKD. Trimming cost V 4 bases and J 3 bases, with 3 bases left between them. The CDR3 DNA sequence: TGTGCCACCAGTGAGGATGGGGCCAACGTCCTGACTTTC. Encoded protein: CATSEDGANVLTF.

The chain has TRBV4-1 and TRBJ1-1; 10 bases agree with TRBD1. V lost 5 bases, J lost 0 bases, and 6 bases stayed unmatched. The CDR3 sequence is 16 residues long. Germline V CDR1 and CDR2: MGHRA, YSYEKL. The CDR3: CASSGDRGSMNTEAFF. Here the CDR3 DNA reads TGCGCCAGCAGCGGGGACAGGGGATCCATGAACACTGAAGCTTTCTTT.

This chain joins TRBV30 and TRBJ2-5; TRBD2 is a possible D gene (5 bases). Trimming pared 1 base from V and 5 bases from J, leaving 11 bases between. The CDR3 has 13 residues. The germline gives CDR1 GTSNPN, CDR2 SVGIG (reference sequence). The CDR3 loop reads CAWSEAAGETQYF. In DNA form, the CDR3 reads TGTGCCTGGAGTGAGGCGGCGGGCGAGACCCAGTACTTC.

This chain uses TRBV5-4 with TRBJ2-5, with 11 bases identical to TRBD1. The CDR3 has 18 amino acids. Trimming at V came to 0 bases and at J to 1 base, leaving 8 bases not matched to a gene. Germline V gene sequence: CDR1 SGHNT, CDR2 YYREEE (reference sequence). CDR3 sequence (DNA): TGTGCCAGCAGCTTGGGACCGGGGACAGGGGGTTTCCAAGAGACCCAGTACTTC. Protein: CASSLGPGTGGFQETQYF.

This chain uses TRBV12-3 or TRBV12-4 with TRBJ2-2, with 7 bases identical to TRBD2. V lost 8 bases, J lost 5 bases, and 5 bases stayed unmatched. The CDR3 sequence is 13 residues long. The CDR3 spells CASVRGKTGELFF. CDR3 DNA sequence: TGTGCCAGCGTGCGGGGGAAGACCGGGGAGCTGTTTTTT.

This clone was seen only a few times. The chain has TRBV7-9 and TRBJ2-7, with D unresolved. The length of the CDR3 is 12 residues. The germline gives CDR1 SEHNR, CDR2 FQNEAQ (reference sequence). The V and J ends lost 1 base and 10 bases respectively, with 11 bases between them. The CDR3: CASSLEVTRQYF. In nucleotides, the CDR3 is TGTGCCAGCAGCTTAGAGGTGACGCGACAGTACTTC.

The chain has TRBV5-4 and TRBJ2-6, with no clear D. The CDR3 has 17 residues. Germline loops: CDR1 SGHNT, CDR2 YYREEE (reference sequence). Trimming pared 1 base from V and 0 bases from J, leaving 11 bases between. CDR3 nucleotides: TGTGCCAGCAGCTTGTACTTATTTAGCTCTGGGGCCAACGTCCTGACTTTC. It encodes CASSLYLFSSGANVLTF.